This TCR beta chain was recovered during a study of T cells in localized non-small cell lung cancer. This CDR3 comprises 15 residues. Between the trimmed V and J ends, which lost 10 bases and 0 bases, there was a span of 19 bases. Germline loops: CDR1 SNHLY, CDR2 FYNNEI. Profiled with immunoSEQ multiplex PCR; TCRdb holds only in-frame clones, not every one. The sample includes about 33,000 clones, around 80% of them seen just once. Points on this clone: Antigen unknown.

Study observations and caveats: Uninvolved adjacent lung showed higher T cell clonality than tumor.

Sequences were derived from peripheral blood, sampled before any cancer treatment. The rearrangement links TRBV2 to TRBJ2-7, with a possible D match to TRBD2 (6 bases). The sequence derives from a male donor at least 60 years old with stage III squamous cell lung carcinoma. CDR3 in amino acids: CATSRGGASSYEQYF. In nucleotides, the CDR3 is TGTGCCACTTCGAGGGGCGGGGCAAGCTCCTACGAGCAGTACTTC.